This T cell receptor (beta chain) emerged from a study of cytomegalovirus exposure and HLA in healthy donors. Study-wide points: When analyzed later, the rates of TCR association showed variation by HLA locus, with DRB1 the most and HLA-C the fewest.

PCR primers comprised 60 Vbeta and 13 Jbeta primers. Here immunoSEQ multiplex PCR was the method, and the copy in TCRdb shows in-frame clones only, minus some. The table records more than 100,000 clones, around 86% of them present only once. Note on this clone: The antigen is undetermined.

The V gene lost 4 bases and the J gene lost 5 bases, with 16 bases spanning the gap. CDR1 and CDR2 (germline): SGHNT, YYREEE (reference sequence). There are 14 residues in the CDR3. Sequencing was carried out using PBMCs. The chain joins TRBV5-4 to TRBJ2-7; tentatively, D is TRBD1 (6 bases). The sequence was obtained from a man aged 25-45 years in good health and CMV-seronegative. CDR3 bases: TGTGCCAGCAGCCCCAGGGGTGACCCCAACGAGCAGTACTTC. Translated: CASSPRGDPNEQYF.